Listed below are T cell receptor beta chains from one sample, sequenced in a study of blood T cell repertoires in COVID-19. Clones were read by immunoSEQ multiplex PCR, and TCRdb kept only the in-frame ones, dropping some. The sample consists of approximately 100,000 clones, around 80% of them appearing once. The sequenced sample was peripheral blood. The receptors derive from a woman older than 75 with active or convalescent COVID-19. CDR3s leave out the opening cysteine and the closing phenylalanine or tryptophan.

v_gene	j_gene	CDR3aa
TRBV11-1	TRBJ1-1	ASSYGQGNTEAF
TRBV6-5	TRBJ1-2	ASSYSLTDGYT
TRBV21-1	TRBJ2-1	ASSKALESLSYNEQF
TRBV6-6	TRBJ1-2	ASRRQGSNYGYT
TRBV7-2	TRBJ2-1	ASSLDSGLAVRNEQF
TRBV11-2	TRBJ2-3	ASSSGGRDTQY
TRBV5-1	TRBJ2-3	ASSSRAGLTDTQY
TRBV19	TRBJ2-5	ASSIDRLAGLEETQY
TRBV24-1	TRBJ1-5	ATSDGTGRQPQH
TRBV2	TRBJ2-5	ASRVDGGEETQY
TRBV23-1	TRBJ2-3	ASSQSAPWGGTDTQY
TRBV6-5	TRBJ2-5	ASRSSGGETQY
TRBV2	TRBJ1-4	ASSAEIFNEKLF
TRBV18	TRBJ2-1	ASSPPRGSSYNEQF
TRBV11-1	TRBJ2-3	ASSRDRASTDTQY
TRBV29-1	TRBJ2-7	SVVAGSFYEQY
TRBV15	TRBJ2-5	ATSRGGLETQY
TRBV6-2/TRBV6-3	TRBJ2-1	ASSLYLTSGGANEQF
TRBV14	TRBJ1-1	ASSQGQGAFTEAF
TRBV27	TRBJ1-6	ASSLTRDSNSPLH
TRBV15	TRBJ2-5	ATSRGNGGPQETQY
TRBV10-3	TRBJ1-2	AIRTGSAYGYT
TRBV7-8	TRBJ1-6	ASSLGGQGYSPLH
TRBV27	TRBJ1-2	ASSPQTVNYGYT
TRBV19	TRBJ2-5	ASRLAGVKETQY
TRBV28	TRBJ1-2	ASSSRRNYGYT
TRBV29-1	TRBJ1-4	SGRQGRGEKLF
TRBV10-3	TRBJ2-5	AISESGTGGTQETQY
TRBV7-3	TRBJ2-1	ASRFGSWPREF
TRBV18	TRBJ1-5	ASSPYDTKAGQPQH
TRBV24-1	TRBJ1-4	ATETGTANEKLF
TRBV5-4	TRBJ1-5	ASSPGGGFNQPQH